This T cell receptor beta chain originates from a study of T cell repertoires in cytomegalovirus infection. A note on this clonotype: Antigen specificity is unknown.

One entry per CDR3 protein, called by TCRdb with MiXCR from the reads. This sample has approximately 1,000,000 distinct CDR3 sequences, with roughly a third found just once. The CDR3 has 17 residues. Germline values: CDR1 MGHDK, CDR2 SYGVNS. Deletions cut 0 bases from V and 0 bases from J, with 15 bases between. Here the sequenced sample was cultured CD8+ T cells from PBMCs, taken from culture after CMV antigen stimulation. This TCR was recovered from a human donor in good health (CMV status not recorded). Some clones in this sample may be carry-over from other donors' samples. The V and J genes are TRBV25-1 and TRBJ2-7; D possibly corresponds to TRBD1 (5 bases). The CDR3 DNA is TGTGCCAGCAGTGAATATAGTTCGGACACCCACTCCTACGAGCAGTACTTC. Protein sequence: CASSEYSSDTHSYEQYF.